These 29 T cell receptor beta chains share one sample of origin, sequenced in a study of post-analysis software for immune sequencing data. Libraries were made from TCR beta cDNA, and they carried unique molecular identifiers. Each CDR3 protein is one row after TCRdb ran MiXCR on the PCR reads. The table records about 820,000 distinct CDR3 sequences, roughly 50% of them present only once. Their cognate antigens are unknown. Study conclusions and caveats: Roughly 5 TRBV segments (TRBV5-6, TRBV5-1 and TRBV20-1 among them) occurred more frequently in patients than in controls.

Sequencing used blood. Receptor source: a girl aged 5-17 years with multiple sclerosis.

The V gene is TRBV10-3, the J gene TRBJ2-1; a possible D gene is TRBD1 (7 bases). V was trimmed by 6 bases and J by 13 bases, leaving 19 bases between them. CDR1 is ENHRY and CDR2 is SYGVKD in the germline V gene. The CDR3 extends over 13 amino acids. The CDR3 loop reads CAIRGGGGETQFF. The CDR3 DNA reads as TGTGCCATCAGAGGAGGGGGCGGAGAGACCCAGTTCTTC.

CDR3 sequence: CASTLRAGWGLAYEQYF. CDR3 nucleotide sequence: TGTGCCAGCACCCTACGGGCAGGATGGGGGTTGGCCTACGAGCAGTACTTC. The chain recombines TRBV27 with TRBJ2-7; D possibly uses TRBD1 or TRBD2 (5 bases each). Trimming left V 7 bases short and J 2 bases short, with 24 bases between. CDR3 length equals 17 residues. Germline-derived CDR1 and CDR2 are MNHEY and SMNVEV (reference sequence).

As regards this clonotype: The junction departs from germline at one end; a sequencing error may be responsible. V usage is TRBV12-3 or TRBV12-4 and J usage is TRBJ2-3; D ambiguous. The CDR3 totals 13 residues. The chain's CDR3 is CASSPSVGDTQYF. CDR3 nucleotide sequence: TGCGCCAGCAGTCCGTCCGTAGGAGATACGCAGTATTTT.

This clonotype was detected a few times. The V call is TRBV5-5, the J call TRBJ2-1, with D unresolved. V was clipped by 2 bases and J by 5 bases, with 14 bases between them. The CDR3 has 15 residues. The V gene's germline CDR1 is SGHKS and CDR2 YYEKEE (reference sequence). The CDR3 nucleotides read TGTGCCAGCAGCTTAGTAGGGTGGCCAAACAATGAGCAGTTCTTC. It encodes CASSLVGWPNNEQFF.

The chain has TRBV4-1 and TRBJ2-1, with TRBD2 identical over 13 bases. Trimming at V came to 3 bases and at J to 1 base, leaving 3 bases not matched to a gene. The length of the CDR3 is 17 residues. Germline loops: CDR1 MGHRA, CDR2 YSYEKL. CDR3 region: CASSHPLAGGSYNEQFF. CDR3 DNA: TGCGCCAGCAGCCACCCACTAGCGGGAGGGTCCTACAATGAGCAGTTCTTC.

V and J are TRBV29-1 and TRBJ2-7; TRBD1 matches 8 bases. The CDR3 spans 12 residues. The ends lost 6 bases at V and 5 bases at J; junction bases unmatched: 6. The germline CDR1 and CDR2 sequences are SQVTM and ANQGSEA. CDR3 in amino acids: CSVAGTGHEQYF. For the CDR3, the DNA is TGCAGCGTAGCCGGGACAGGCCACGAGCAGTACTTC.

DNA of the CDR3: TGCAGTGCTCCCCGACAGGGAGGATATGGCTACACCTTC. It encodes CSAPRQGGYGYTF. This chain links TRBV20-1 with TRBJ1-2; the match to TRBD1 covers 7 bases. V shed 5 bases and J 5 bases; nucleotides not matched to a gene: 8. The germline CDR1 and CDR2 sequences are DFQATT and SNEGSKA (reference sequence). This CDR3 is built from 13 residues.

This clonotype was seen only once. The chain links TRBV27 to TRBJ2-7; 7 nucleotides align to TRBD2. The CDR3 is made up of 13 amino acids. Germline CDR1 reads MNHEY; CDR2 reads SMNVEV (reference sequence). With 8 bases clipped from V and 3 bases from J, the junction kept 7 bases outside the gene matches. The CDR3 nucleotides are TGTGCCAGCTGTGAAGGGGAGGGCTACGAGCAGTACTTC. It translates to CASCEGEGYEQYF.

The V gene is TRBV20-1, the J gene TRBJ2-5, with D perhaps matching TRBD1 (6 bases). The CDR3 has 14 residues. The germline CDR1 and CDR2 sequences are DFQATT and SNEGSKA (reference sequence). With 3 bases removed from V and 4 bases from J, the gap between germline ends came to 15 bases. CDR3 sequence reads: CSASRTDGTETQYF. In DNA, the CDR3 is TGCAGTGCTAGTAGGACAGACGGGACAGAGACCCAGTACTTC.

The chain employs TRBV5-1 and TRBJ1-4; weak D call: TRBD1 (5 bases). V was pared by 7 bases and J by 5 bases, with 21 bases between. CDR1 SGHRS and CDR2 YFSETQ come from the germline V gene. The CDR3 loop spans 16 amino acids. The CDR3 bases are TGCGCCAGCGGACGTGGGGCGTTGGGCCCAAATGAAAAACTGTTTTTT. Translated: CASGRGALGPNEKLFF.

This chain joins TRBV2 and TRBJ2-5; 7 bases align to TRBD2. Losses at the gene ends were 7 bases for V and 1 base for J; bases not matched to a gene: 9. Germline assignment: CDR1 SNHLY and CDR2 FYNNEI. The CDR3 is 15 residues long. This CDR3 reads CASIGLAGPQETQYF. The DNA of the CDR3 is TGTGCCAGCATCGGTTTAGCGGGCCCCCAAGAGACCCAGTACTTC.

This chain joins TRBV20-1 and TRBJ2-1; TRBD2 matches 8 bases. This CDR3 is built from 14 residues. V trimming: 6 bases; J trimming: 4 bases; junction bases outside the gene matches: 8. Per the germline V gene, CDR1 is DFQATT and CDR2 is SNEGSKA (reference sequence). The CDR3 is CSAHVAGQYNEQFF. The CDR3 bases are TGCAGTGCCCACGTAGCGGGGCAATACAATGAGCAGTTCTTC.

The chain is built from TRBV6-6 and TRBJ1-4; no reliable D call. CDR3 length: 15 amino acids. The ends were cut back, 2 bases at V and 0 bases at J, with 7 bases in the middle. Germline-derived CDR1 and CDR2 are MNHNY and SVGAGI (reference sequence). CDR3 nucleotide sequence: TGTGCCAGCAGTTACCGAGAAGCAACTAATGAAAAACTGTTTTTT. It codes for CASSYREATNEKLFF.

This sequence joins TRBV5-1 and TRBJ2-3; D is possibly TRBD2 (6 bases). The germline V gene has CDR1 SGHRS and CDR2 YFSETQ. The CDR3 loop spans 17 amino acids. Trimming stripped 0 bases from V and 1 base from J, with 15 bases between. CDR3 bases: TGCGCCAGCAGCTTGGAGGGCTCCGGGGGTGGCACAGATACGCAGTATTTT. Its protein product is CASSLEGSGGGTDTQYF.

A few counts support this clonotype. The chain has TRBV5-5 and TRBJ2-5, with D possibly matching TRBD1 (5 bases). The CDR3 has 14 residues. Germline V lookup: CDR1 SGHKS, CDR2 YYEKEE (reference sequence). V lost 6 bases, J lost 3 bases, and 15 bases lay in between. The CDR3 reads CASTSLAGKETQYF. CDR3 bases: TGTGCCAGCACCTCCCTGGCAGGGAAAGAGACCCAGTACTTC.

The rearrangement links TRBV12-3 or TRBV12-4 to TRBJ2-3, with 11 bases matching TRBD2. This CDR3 is built from 15 residues. V was pared by 6 bases and J by 6 bases, with 8 bases of the junction left unmatched. The DNA of the CDR3 is TGTGCCAGCAGCCCGCTAGCGGGGGGCCAGGATACGCAGTATTTT. Protein: CASSPLAGGQDTQYF.

This chain uses TRBV7-8 with TRBJ1-2; 8 nucleotides match TRBD1. The V and J ends lost 4 bases and 7 bases, in that order; junction bases with no gene match: 5. Germline V lookup: CDR1 SGHVS, CDR2 FQNEAQ. The CDR3 runs to 13 residues. The chain's CDR3 is CASSSDRVSGYTF. CDR3 DNA: TGTGCCAGCAGCTCGGACAGGGTTTCTGGCTACACCTTC.

The V gene is TRBV4-2, the J gene TRBJ2-3, with D possibly being TRBD1 or TRBD2 (5 bases each). The CDR3 sequence is 14 residues long. Germline loops: CDR1 LGHNA, CDR2 YNFKEQ. Trimming shortened V by 0 bases and J by 4 bases, and 8 bases separated the two germline ends. The CDR3 loop reads CASSQEGTADTQYF. In DNA form, the CDR3 reads TGTGCCAGCAGCCAAGAAGGGACCGCAGATACGCAGTATTTT.

The rearrangement uses TRBV29-1 and TRBJ2-1; D is undetermined. V gave up 3 bases and J gave up 7 bases, with 13 bases separating them. The CDR3 length is 13 residues. Per germline, CDR1 SQVTM and CDR2 ANQGSEA. The CDR3 loop is CSVDSAGPNEQFF. The CDR3 DNA follows: TGCAGCGTTGATTCGGCAGGACCGAATGAGCAGTTCTTC.

The V gene is TRBV5-1, the J gene TRBJ2-1; D is perhaps TRBD2 (5 bases). V was shortened by 0 bases and J by 10 bases, with 20 bases between the two germline ends. Looked up from germline, CDR1 is SGHRS and CDR2 is YFSETQ. CDR3 length: 16 amino acids. CDR3 bases: TGCGCCAGCAGCTTGGCCTCCGGACTCCAGCGTGGGGAGCAGTTCTTC. Translating gives CASSLASGLQRGEQFF. The full variable domain, in which reference TRBV5-1 and TRBJ2-1 provide the parts outside the CDR3, is KAGVTQTPRYLIKTRGQQVTLSCSPISGHRSVSWYQQTPGQGLQFLFEYFSETQRNKGNFPGRFSGRQFSNSRSEMNVSTLELGDSALYLCASSLASGLQRGEQFFGPGTRLTVL.

This clonotype was detected only a few times. V and J are TRBV7-9 and TRBJ2-7, with D unclear. The V end lost 5 bases, the J end lost 2 bases, and 10 bases lay between the germline ends. The CDR3 is made up of 13 amino acids. Germline CDR1 reads SEHNR; CDR2 reads FQNEAQ (reference sequence). The CDR3 region is CASSRTVTYEQYF. For the CDR3, the DNA is TGTGCCAGCAGCCGGACGGTTACCTACGAGCAGTACTTC.

Comments on this clonotype: This CDR3 is missing its conserved last phenylalanine or tryptophan, likely due to a read error. The chain uses TRBV29-1 and TRBJ2-1, with 7 positions matching TRBD1. The CDR3 consists of 14 residues. Germline CDR1 reads SQVTM; CDR2 reads ANQGSEA. The V and J ends lost 7 bases and 0 bases, in that order; junction bases with no gene match: 6. The CDR3 spells CSATGQPSYNEQFC. CDR3 nucleotide sequence: TGCAGCGCCACGGGACAGCCCTCCTACAATGAGCAGTTCTGC.

This clonotype showed up just once. The rearrangement uses TRBV29-1 and TRBJ2-2; D unresolved. CDR1 and CDR2 from the germline V gene are SQVTM and ANQGSEA. With 1 base removed from V and 5 bases from J, the gap between germline ends came to 2 bases. The CDR3 is 11 amino acids. Here the CDR3 DNA reads TGCAGCGTTGAAGGGACCGGGGAGCTGTTTTTT. Amino acids: CSVEGTGELFF.

This clonotype was observed a single time. This rearrangement joins TRBV7-2 to TRBJ2-3, with 9 bases matching TRBD2. J lost 2 bases, V lost 9 bases, and 6 bases had no gene match. This CDR3 contains 14 residues. The germline V gene encodes CDR1 SGHTA and CDR2 FQGNSA. The CDR3 is CASSSGAPTDTQYF. CDR3 coding DNA: TGTGCCAGTTCTAGCGGGGCCCCCACAGATACGCAGTATTTT.

The chain links TRBV5-1 to TRBJ2-3; D gene ambiguous. The ends were cut back, 0 bases at V and 6 bases at J, with 14 bases in the middle. Germline V gives CDR1 SGHRS, CDR2 YFSETQ. The CDR3 contains 15 residues. DNA for the CDR3: TGCGCCAGCAGCTTGGGCCAGGTGAAGATGGATACGCAGTATTTT. Translating gives CASSLGQVKMDTQYF.

The chain joins TRBV3-1 to TRBJ2-6; 11 bases match TRBD2. In germline, CDR1 is LGHDT, CDR2 YNNKEL (reference sequence). The CDR3 runs 17 residues. Trimming cost V 8 bases and J 4 bases; bases outside gene matches: 10. The CDR3 bases are TGTGCCAGCGGGGGACTAGCGGCTAACGTGGGGGCCAACGTCCTGACTTTC. Translation: CASGGLAANVGANVLTF.

This clonotype was seen only once. The J gene is TRBJ1-2, the V gene TRBV12-3 or TRBV12-4; 7 bases map to TRBD1. V lost 2 bases and J lost 4; bases outside the gene matches: 1. CDR3 length: 13 amino acids. The CDR3 protein is CASSLHRGYGYTF. The DNA for the CDR3 is TGTGCCAGCAGTTTACACAGGGGCTATGGCTACACCTTC.

V usage is TRBV28 and J usage is TRBJ1-2; D is unresolved. The CDR3 covers 14 residues. Germline V lookup: CDR1 MDHEN, CDR2 SYDVKM. The germline V and J ends were trimmed by 7 bases and 4 bases, with 16 bases remaining between them. The CDR3 spells CASTQAGEVYGYTF. Here the CDR3 DNA reads TGTGCCAGCACCCAAGCCGGGGAGGTCTATGGCTACACCTTC.

This clonotype was seen only a few times. V and J are TRBV14 and TRBJ2-6; D not certain. Trimming stripped 4 bases from V and 0 bases from J, with 4 bases between. Germline CDR1 SGHDN, CDR2 FVKESK. The CDR3 is 14 amino acids. CDR3 in amino acids: CASSRNSGANVLTF. In DNA, the CDR3 is TGTGCCAGCAGCCGCAACTCTGGGGCCAACGTCCTGACTTTC.